This TCR beta chain was identified during a study of identical twins (dated by TCRdb to the mid-2010s). Background on the whole study: TCR alpha and beta repertoires from monozygotic twins, unrelated adults of various ages and cord blood were deep-sequenced to test whether fetal clonotypes persist. To rule out contamination, replicate twin experiments were performed at different times with different library preparation protocols.

The library was obtained by 5' RACE. TCRdb shows the sequencer as Illumina HiSeq 2000. Template switching introduced a universal primer binding site; the final cDNA contained a unique molecular identifier, enabling accurate counting of TCR cDNA molecules. First-strand cDNA for TCR alpha and beta chains was synthesized from specific primers in the conserved constant-segment region. Each cDNA library was double barcoded, with a SMART-Mk sample barcode plus Illumina barcodes, to control for contamination. TruSeq adapter sequences along with Illumina sample barcodes were introduced in two successive PCR steps. The Illumina HiSeq platform was used with custom primers to sequence TCR alpha and beta cDNA libraries. In the authors' own workflow: Unique molecular identifiers were extracted from raw reads with MiGEC, and CDR3 positions were determined with MiXCR. For each individual, recombination models were inferred using an EM algorithm with the repgenHMM and IGoR tools. The tcR package in R was used for shared clonotype analysis, with sharing normalized by the product of cloneset sizes. Out-of-frame nonproductive sequences were analyzed to study raw recombination free of thymic and clonal selection effects. TCRdb trimmed the raw reads at Q25, called clones with MiXCR and kept productive beta chains. Rows merge per CDR3 protein into single entries with the most common DNA and genes. In this record, the V and J calls reflect TCRdb's handling and not the investigators' own analysis. This sample gives hundreds of thousands of distinct CDR3 sequences in total; over 8.5% of them show up just once. 0.75% to 1% of the sample is taken by the ten largest.

On the study overall, not on this receptor specifically: Zero-insertion analyses could be partly confounded by invariant T cells such as MAIT and iNKT, although diverse VJ usage argued against such confounding for most clonotypes. Conclusions relied on cross-sectional statistical analysis, since the same donors could not be followed over many years. Out-of-frame TCR alpha sequences shared between twins showed an excess of low generation-probability sequences compared with coincidental sharing between unrelated individuals. Excess twin sharing in beta out-of-frame sequences was weaker because fewer shared sequences lowered the signal-to-noise ratio. Abundant cord blood beta clonotypes had fewer insertions, young adult naive repertoires showed a similar but weaker trend, and memory repertoires showed no such trend. In monozygotic twins, recombination models systematically underestimated out-of-frame TCR alpha sharing, but the models matched the sharing seen between unrelated individuals.

All donors were healthy Caucasians. The twin cohort consisted of three pairs of female monozygotic twins, all aged roughly 18 to 30 years. The RNA used for TCR libraries was isolated from peripheral blood mononuclear cells. About this clonotype: Its binding antigen is unknown. The input lacks base qualities; no much larger clone sits a single base away.

The CDR3 covers 15 residues, taking in both the cysteine and the phenylalanine. This entry keeps only the CDR3 DNA: 45 bases, framed from base 1. CDR1 and CDR2, looked up from the germline V gene, are MNHNS and SASEGT. Relative to germline, V is missing 2 bases and J is missing 6 bases, with 6 bases of the junction outside any gene match. These data were also filed under a second study, of yellow fever vaccine responses in identical twins. From that second study: According to the authors, the vaccine-induced T cell response in identical twins seemed to be partly convergent and partly specific to each individual. Focusing on identical twins, the study followed the T cell clones that responded to the vaccine, and did so with precision.

Sequencing used PBMCs. The origin of this receptor is a woman younger than 35 in good health. The V gene is TRBV6-1 and the J gene is TRBJ2-2; the junction holds 7 bases that match TRBD1. The CDR3 amino acid sequence is: CASSERSGGPGELFF. The base sequence is TGTGCCAGCAGTGAAAGGTCAGGGGGACCCGGGGAGCTGTTTTTT.